What follows describes a single T cell receptor beta chain. Looked up from germline, CDR1 is LGHNA and CDR2 is YNFKEQ. This CDR3 has 20 amino acids. This sample was included in a study of T cells expressing NK-cell markers. TCRdb reprocessed the 5' RACE reads, keeping one entry per CDR3 protein, no DNA. The data show roughly 450,000 distinct CDR3 sequences, and the top ten clones hold more than 1.4%. J is TRBJ2-1 and V is TRBV4-2; TCRdb's D call, TRBD2, is unchecked because there is no DNA. This clonotype was obtained from a woman between 45 and 65 years old in good health. The specimen sequenced was blood T cells: a sorted CD56 or NKG2C T cell subset, CD4+ or CD8+ T cells, or bulk PBMC T cells (not recorded which). The CDR3 sequence: CASSQEGRLAGGSSYNEQFF.